These T cell receptor beta chains were read from a single sample in a study of cytomegalovirus exposure and HLA in healthy donors. The method was immunoSEQ multiplex PCR; TCRdb's version includes in-frame clones alone and lacks a portion of them. The table shows approximately 150,000 clones, with over 60% occurring only once. Specimen: PBMCs. The source of these receptors is a middle-aged man in good health and CMV-seronegative. The CDR3 runs from the conserved cysteine through the conserved F or W. D genes are given only for firm matches. Part of the rows lack a size; the others show once, few, many or a class for expanded clones.

j_call | v_call | d_call | clone_size | cdr3_length | cdr3_nt | cdr3_aa
TRBJ2-5 | TRBV7-2 | - | - | 14 | TGTGCCAGCAGCTTAGACAGCAACCAAGAGACCCAGTACTTC | CASSLDSNQETQYF
TRBJ1-2 | TRBV19 | - | - | 16 | TGTGCCAGTAGTCCCTTACGTGGAGGGCAGAATTATGGCTACACCTTC | CASSPLRGGQNYGYTF
TRBJ2-3 | TRBV14 | - | - | 17 | TGTGCCAGCAGCCAAGGCTGGGAACAGGGAGGCACAGATACGCAGTATTTT | CASSQGWEQGGTDTQYF
TRBJ2-7 | TRBV6-5 | - | - | 16 | TGTGCCAGCAGTTACTCGAAAGGACGGGGTTCCTACGAGCAGTACTTC | CASSYSKGRGSYEQYF
TRBJ2-5 | TRBV4-2 | TRBD2 | - | 17 | TGTGCCAGCAGCCAAGATGGGGCTAGCGGGGGGGGTGAGACCCAGTACTTC | CASSQDGASGGGETQYF
TRBJ2-3 | TRBV5-4 | TRBD1 | - | 18 | TGTGCCAGCAGCTTGTTGGGACAGGGGGAAGGAGGGGCAGATACGCAGTATTTT | CASSLLGQGEGGADTQYF
TRBJ1-2 | TRBV5-1 | TRBD1 | - | 15 | TGCGCCAGCAGCTGGGTCGGCCAGGGGGCTTCTGGCTACACCTTC | CASSWVGQGASGYTF
TRBJ2-7 | TRBV19 | - | - | 13 | TGTGCCAGCCAGGGGTCTGGGCACTACGAGCAGTACTTC | CASQGSGHYEQYF
TRBJ2-2 | TRBV7-2 | TRBD1 | - | 16 | TGTGCCAGCAGCCTTCCCGGGACAGCGAACACCGGGGAGCTGTTTTTT | CASSLPGTANTGELFF
TRBJ1-1 | TRBV5-1 | TRBD1 | few | 15 | TGCGCCAGCAGCTTAGGACAGGGGTGGGGCACTGAAGCTTTCTTT | CASSLGQGWGTEAFF
TRBJ1-1 | TRBV29-1 | TRBD1 | - | 14 | TGCAGCGTTAAAACAGGGGGCGCGGACACTGAAGCTTTCTTT | CSVKTGGADTEAFF
TRBJ2-1 | TRBV4-1 | TRBD1 | few | 16 | TGCGCCAGCAGGCCTCCAGGACAGGACGCCTACAATGAGCAGTTCTTC | CASRPPGQDAYNEQFF
TRBJ2-7 | TRBV6-6 | TRBD2 | - | 16 | TGTGCCAGCAGACCGGGGGGGGCTAGCGGCGCCTACGAGCAGTACTTC | CASRPGGASGAYEQYF
TRBJ2-1 | TRBV6-5 | TRBD1 | - | 16 | TGTGCCAGCAGTTACTCGTGGACAGGGGGGAGTAATGAGCAGTTCTTC | CASSYSWTGGSNEQFF
TRBJ1-2 | TRBV7-9 | TRBD1 | - | 16 | TGTGCCAGCAGCACGCCGGGACAGGGGCTGAGTGATGGCTACACCTTC | CASSTPGQGLSDGYTF
TRBJ2-3 | TRBV27 | - | - | 13 | TGTGCCAGCAGTTCGTCAGGCACAGATACGCAGTATTTT | CASSSSGTDTQYF
TRBJ2-1 | TRBV5-1 | - | - | 12 | TGCGCCAGCAGCTTGGCCGGGAATGAGCAGTTCTTC | CASSLAGNEQFF
TRBJ1-4 | TRBV2 | - | - | 16 | TGTGCCAGCAGTGAGGTACTCCTAGCAACTAATGAAAAACTGTTTTTT | CASSEVLLATNEKLFF
TRBJ2-2 | TRBV7-8 | TRBD2 | - | 16 | TGTGCCAGCAGCCCAGGTTGGCGGGGGAAGACCGGGGAGCTGTTTTTT | CASSPGWRGKTGELFF
TRBJ2-7 | TRBV5-1 | TRBD2 | - | 14 | TGCGCCAGCAGCTTAAGCGGGGGGGCCTACGAGCAGTACTTC | CASSLSGGAYEQYF
TRBJ2-7 | TRBV28 | TRBD2 | - | 16 | TGTGCCAGCAGTCTTTATAGCGGGGGACCTTCCTACGAGCAGTACTTC | CASSLYSGGPSYEQYF
TRBJ2-5 | TRBV10-1 | TRBD2 | few | 13 | TGCGCCAGCAGTCCGGGGGGGCAAGAGACCCAGTACTTC | CASSPGGQETQYF
TRBJ1-4 | TRBV6-5 | TRBD1 | - | 16 | TGTGCCAGCAGTTTCCCGAGACAGGGACTTAATGAAAAACTGTTTTTT | CASSFPRQGLNEKLFF
TRBJ1-5 | TRBV2 | TRBD1 | - | 16 | TGTGCCAGCAAACATCGGACAGGCACTACAAATCAGCCCCAGCATTTT | CASKHRTGTTNQPQHF
TRBJ1-5 | TRBV28 | - | - | 14 | TGTGCCAGCAGTACAGGGAATGGCAATCAGCCCCAGAATTTT | CASSTGNGNQPQNF
TRBJ2-3 | TRBV27 | TRBD2 | - | 14 | TGTGCCAGCAGTTTACAACTAGCGGGAGATACGCAGTATTTT | CASSLQLAGDTQYF
TRBJ2-3 | TRBV2 | - | - | 15 | TGTGCCAGCAGTGAAGAGGTAGCGGCTACAGATACGCAGTATTTT | CASSEEVAATDTQYF
TRBJ2-7 | TRBV7-8 | TRBD1 | - | 15 | TGTGCCAGCAGCCCCAGGACAGGGCTCTCCTACGAGCAGTACTTC | CASSPRTGLSYEQYF
TRBJ2-1 | TRBV6-1 | - | once | 16 | TGTGCCAGCAGTGAAGGGTTGGGGCAGGGGAACAATGAGCAGTTCTTC | CASSEGLGQGNNEQFF
TRBJ1-4 | TRBV10-3 | TRBD1 | - | 15 | TGTGCCATCAGTGAAGGGACAGGCCGAGGGGAAAAACTGTTTTTT | CAISEGTGRGEKLFF
TRBJ2-7 | TRBV7-3 | TRBD2 | - | 14 | TGTGCCAGCAGCCGACTAGCGGGGAAATACGAGCAGTACTTC | CASSRLAGKYEQYF
TRBJ2-3 | TRBV7-2 | - | - | 16 | TGTGCCAGCAGCTGGATGCGGGGCGTGGTGCCAGATACGCAGTATTTT | CASSWMRGVVPDTQYF
TRBJ1-2 | TRBV28 | - | - | 16 | TGTGCCAGCGCGGGGGCGCGCCCGTTAGCTAACTATGGCTACACCTTC | CASAGARPLANYGYTF
TRBJ1-4 | TRBV19 | - | - | 14 | TGTGCCAGTAGTATGGGGGACTGGAATGAAAAACTGTTTTTT | CASSMGDWNEKLFF
TRBJ2-1 | TRBV4-1 | - | - | 15 | TGCGCCAGCAGCCACGGGACTTCGATCTACAATGAGCAGTTCTTC | CASSHGTSIYNEQFF
TRBJ2-1 | TRBV7-9 | - | - | 13 | TGTGCCAGCAGCCCCTACGTCAACAATGAGCAGTTCTTC | CASSPYVNNEQFF
TRBJ1-2 | TRBV6-1 | - | - | 15 | TGTGCCAGCAGTGGGCGGGCAAGGGGGAACTATGGCTACACCTTC | CASSGRARGNYGYTF
TRBJ2-5 | TRBV7-2 | - | - | 12 | TGTGCCAGCAGCGCGACAGGAGAGACCCAGTACTTC | CASSATGETQYF
TRBJ1-6 | TRBV2 | - | medium-sized | 15 | TGTGCCAGCAGTGCGGACCGCAGGGCCCTATCACCCCTCCACTTT | CASSADRRALSPLHF
TRBJ2-5 | TRBV5-1 | - | - | 15 | TGCGCCAGCAGCACCTCTTTCGGGGGTGGGGAGACCCAGTACTTC | CASSTSFGGGETQYF
TRBJ2-3 | TRBV7-2 | - | few | 16 | TGTGCCAGCAGCCCGTGGATTCGCGGGAGCACAGATACGCAGTATTTT | CASSPWIRGSTDTQYF
TRBJ2-7 | TRBV25-1 | TRBD2 | once | 14 | TGTGCCAGCAGTGATGTAGCGGGAGGTGGCGAGCAGTACTTC | CASSDVAGGGEQYF
TRBJ1-6 | TRBV25-1 | - | - | 17 | TGTGCCAGCAGTGACCGACTACCGTTCTCCTATAATTCACCCCTCCACTTT | CASSDRLPFSYNSPLHF
TRBJ1-3 | TRBV4-3 | - | - | 17 | TGCGCCAGCAGCCAAGATGCGCGGGTGTGGAGCGGAAACACCATATATTTT | CASSQDARVWSGNTIYF
TRBJ2-5 | TRBV10-3 | - | - | 15 | TGTGCCATCAGTGAGTCGCAGGGCGGGGTGGAGACCCAGTACTTC | CAISESQGGVETQYF
TRBJ2-1 | TRBV19 | TRBD2 | few | 15 | TGTGCCAGTAATCCTAGCGGGAGTTACCACAATGAGCAGTTCTTC | CASNPSGSYHNEQFF
TRBJ2-7 | TRBV29-1 | TRBD2 | - | 12 | TGCAGCGTGGCCGGGACTAGCTACGAGCAGTACTTC | CSVAGTSYEQYF
TRBJ2-3 | TRBV9 | - | - | 15 | TGTGCCAGCAGCGTACATGGGACTAGCACAGATACGCAGTATTTT | CASSVHGTSTDTQYF
TRBJ2-3 | TRBV7-9 | TRBD2 | once | 14 | TGTGCCAGCAGCCCCGGACTAGATGTAGATACGCAGTATTTT | CASSPGLDVDTQYF
TRBJ2-2 | TRBV11-2 | - | - | 14 | TGTGCCAGCACCTCCTGGGGACTTACCGGGGAGCTGTTTTTT | CASTSWGLTGELFF
TRBJ1-6 | TRBV6-5 | TRBD1 | once | 16 | TGTGCCAGCAGTTCCGTACCTAGGACAGGGAGTTCACCCCTCCACTTT | CASSSVPRTGSSPLHF
TRBJ1-2 | TRBV27 | - | - | 15 | TGTGCCAGCAGTTTATCCCCCACAGGGCAGAATGGCTACACCTTC | CASSLSPTGQNGYTF